This is a list of T cell receptor beta chains from one sample in a study of T cells after yellow fever vaccination. TCRdb reprocessed the 5' RACE reads via MiXCR and lists one record per CDR3 protein. The sample has roughly 79,000 distinct CDR3 sequences, 7.3% seen once. This sample comprised CD8+ T cells sorted from PBMCs, obtained more than 8 days after the first yellow fever vaccination. These receptors originate from a man between 18 and 35 years old who received the YFV17D yellow fever vaccine. Both conserved end residues are part of each CDR3. A D gene is named only where the DNA matches it firmly. Expanded clones get a size class; other rows say once, few or many, or leave the size out.

d_call | j_call | clone_size | v_call | cdr3_aa | cdr3_nt
TRBD1 | TRBJ2-6 | NA | TRBV11-1 | CASSQQTGTGRPSGANVLTF | TGTGCCAGCAGCCAACAAACCGGGACAGGGCGGCCCTCTGGGGCCAACGTCCTGACTTTC
NA | TRBJ2-1 | many | TRBV4-1 | CASSQAPGGEQFF | TGCGCCAGCAGCCAAGCCCCCGGGGGAGAGCAGTTCTTC
TRBD2 | TRBJ2-1 | many | TRBV5-1 | CASSPGLAGGSDNEQFF | TGCGCCAGCAGCCCAGGACTAGCGGGGGGAAGCGACAATGAGCAGTTCTTC
TRBD2 | TRBJ2-7 | NA | TRBV30 | CACRAGTSGPYEQYF | TGTGCCTGCCGGGCGGGGACTAGCGGACCCTACGAGCAGTACTTC
NA | TRBJ1-3 | NA | TRBV4-3 | CASSQDGSSGNTIYF | TGCGCCAGCAGCCAAGACGGAAGCTCTGGAAACACCATATATTTT
NA | TRBJ2-3 | many | TRBV28 | CASRFRGDTQYF | TGTGCCAGCAGGTTCCGCGGAGATACGCAGTATTTT
TRBD1 | TRBJ2-5 | many | TRBV18 | CASSQGTDLYF | TGTGCCAGCTCACAAGGGACAGACCTTTACTTC
TRBD2 | TRBJ2-3 | many | TRBV12-3/TRBV12-4 | CASSRRTSDADTQYF | TGTGCCAGCAGCCGACGGACTAGCGATGCAGATACGCAGTATTTT
TRBD2 | TRBJ2-7 | NA | TRBV13 | CASSWIAGGIYEQYF | TGTGCCAGCAGCTGGATAGCGGGGGGTATCTACGAGCAGTACTTC
NA | TRBJ1-5 | NA | TRBV7-9 | CASSLVGPNRNQPQHF | TGTGCCAGCAGCTTAGTAGGTCCCAATCGCAATCAGCCCCAGCATTTT
NA | TRBJ2-5 | many | TRBV9 | CASSVVPGETETQYF | TGTGCCAGCAGCGTAGTACCGGGGGAAACTGAGACCCAGTACTTC
NA | TRBJ2-6 | many | TRBV12-3/TRBV12-4 | CASSLVPSGANVLTF | TGTGCCAGCAGTTTAGTTCCCTCTGGGGCCAACGTCCTGACTTTC
TRBD1 | TRBJ1-2 | many | TRBV4-1 | CASSQEVETGAYGYTF | TGCGCCAGCAGCCAAGAGGTGGAGACAGGGGCCTATGGCTACACCTTC
NA | TRBJ1-1 | many | TRBV12-3/TRBV12-4 | CASSPDLTGKAFF | TGTGCCAGCAGTCCCGACCTAACAGGGAAAGCTTTCTTT
TRBD2 | TRBJ2-3 | NA | TRBV9 | CASSVSGGLTDTQYF | TGTGCCAGCAGCGTCTCGGGGGGACTCACAGATACGCAGTATTTT
NA | TRBJ2-1 | many | TRBV5-1 | CASCWTDSSYNEQFF | TGCGCCAGCTGTTGGACGGATAGCTCCTACAATGAGCAGTTCTTC
TRBD2 | TRBJ2-3 | many | TRBV6-5 | CASSYSYPASGGEDTQYF | TGTGCCAGCAGTTACTCGTACCCCGCTAGCGGGGGCGAGGATACGCAGTATTTT
TRBD1 | TRBJ2-2 | NA | TRBV3-1 | CASSPGQGGTGELFF | TGTGCCAGCAGCCCGGGACAGGGTGGAACCGGGGAGCTGTTTTTT
NA | TRBJ2-1 | many | TRBV13 | CASRSPSEQFF | TGTGCCAGCAGATCCCCGAGTGAGCAGTTCTTC
NA | TRBJ1-2 | NA | TRBV4-2 | CASREDYGYGYTF | TGTGCCAGCAGGGAAGATTATGGCTATGGCTACACCTTC
TRBD2 | TRBJ2-3 | many | TRBV5-5 | CASSLAGGIGTDTQYF | TGTGCCAGCAGCTTGGCCGGGGGGATAGGCACAGATACGCAGTATTTT
NA | TRBJ1-6 | few | TRBV6-1 | CASSDFGHNSPLHF | TGTGCCAGCAGTGACTTTGGGCATAATTCACCCCTCCACTTT
TRBD1 | TRBJ2-7 | many | TRBV13 | CASSPPRTGGLGYEQYF | TGTGCCAGCAGCCCCCCCCGGACAGGGGGATTAGGCTACGAGCAGTACTTC
TRBD1 | TRBJ2-2 | many | TRBV7-4 | CASSSGTGGSPGELFF | TGTGCCAGCAGCTCCGGGACAGGGGGGAGCCCCGGGGAGCTGTTTTTT
NA | TRBJ2-2 | few | TRBV4-3 | CASSQDLAGFTGELFF | TGCGCCAGCAGCCAAGATCTAGCAGGTTTCACCGGGGAGCTGTTTTTT
NA | TRBJ2-1 | NA | TRBV15 | CATSRGPPGGVSLTYNEQFF | TGTGCCACCAGCAGAGGCCCCCCGGGCGGGGTGTCCTTAACCTACAATGAGCAGTTCTTC
TRBD2 | TRBJ2-1 | NA | TRBV7-9 | CASSLRGLALNNEQFF | TGTGCCAGCAGCTTACGGGGACTAGCGCTCAACAATGAGCAGTTCTTC
NA | TRBJ2-2 | many | TRBV2 | CASSEARASTGELFF | TGTGCCAGCAGTGAGGCCAGGGCGAGCACCGGGGAGCTGTTTTTT
NA | TRBJ1-1 | few | TRBV5-5 | CASSLLAGRHTEAFF | TGTGCCAGCAGCTTGCTGGCAGGTAGGCACACTGAAGCTTTCTTT
NA | TRBJ2-3 | many | TRBV6-2/TRBV6-3 | CASSYQRGALTDTQYF | TGTGCCAGCAGTTACCAACGTGGGGCCCTCACAGATACGCAGTATTTT
TRBD2 | TRBJ2-1 | many | TRBV29-1 | CSLGDYLGNEQFF | TGCAGCCTGGGGGACTACCTTGGGAATGAGCAGTTCTTC
NA | TRBJ1-5 | NA | TRBV7-2 | CASSLGEGSVQPQHF | TGTGCCAGCAGCTTAGGGGAGGGTTCCGTTCAGCCCCAGCATTTT
TRBD2 | TRBJ2-1 | many | TRBV4-3 | CASSQVYLRGGYNEQFF | TGCGCCAGCAGCCAAGTCTATTTAAGGGGAGGGTACAATGAGCAGTTCTTC
NA | TRBJ2-1 | large | TRBV7-3 | CASSRGASGYNEQFF | TGTGCCAGCAGCCGAGGGGCCTCCGGGTACAATGAGCAGTTCTTC
TRBD2 | TRBJ2-7 | many | TRBV3-1 | CASSQGTSGAYEQYF | TGTGCCAGCAGCCAAGGGACTAGCGGGGCTTACGAGCAGTACTTC
TRBD1 | TRBJ2-5 | few | TRBV12-3/TRBV12-4 | CASKLQGSRQETQYF | TGTGCCAGCAAGCTACAGGGGAGTCGGCAAGAGACCCAGTACTTC
NA | TRBJ2-3 | NA | TRBV4-1 | CASSHRHGDTQYF | TGCGCCAGCAGCCACCGCCACGGAGATACGCAGTATTTT
NA | TRBJ2-7 | NA | TRBV19 | CASSIAGNSYEQYF | TGTGCCAGTAGTATCGCAGGGAACTCCTACGAGCAGTACTTC
NA | TRBJ2-3 | many | TRBV6-1 | CASSEDRVESDTQYF | TGTGCCAGCAGTGAAGACAGGGTTGAGTCAGATACGCAGTATTTT
NA | TRBJ2-7 | many | TRBV5-5 | CASHQGSMTYEQYF | TGTGCCAGCCATCAAGGGAGTATGACCTACGAGCAGTACTTC
NA | TRBJ2-7 | many | TRBV4-1 | CASSHLRGYEQYF | TGCGCCAGCAGCCACCTAAGGGGCTACGAGCAGTACTTC
NA | TRBJ1-1 | many | TRBV29-1 | CSVEDLVSQGTEAFF | TGCAGCGTTGAAGATCTTGTCAGCCAGGGGACTGAAGCTTTCTTT
NA | TRBJ1-6 | many | TRBV27 | CASKGPINSPLHF | TGTGCCAGCAAGGGACCGATTAATTCACCCCTCCACTTT
NA | TRBJ2-2 | many | TRBV7-2 | CASSFGSGGTGELFF | TGTGCCAGCAGCTTCGGCAGCGGCGGGACCGGGGAGCTGTTTTTT
TRBD1 | TRBJ2-1 | NA | TRBV25-1 | CASSEVGRGRNEQFF | TGTGCCAGCAGTGAAGTCGGCAGGGGGCGAAATGAGCAGTTCTTC
NA | TRBJ2-7 | many | TRBV29-1 | CSVPWGNEQYF | TGCAGCGTTCCATGGGGGAACGAGCAGTACTTC